This T cell receptor beta chain is from a study of vaccination and CD4 T cells after COVID-19. The Oncomine TCR Beta short-read assay was applied to DNA of cultured CD4+ T cells. CD4+ T cells were cultured, and genomic DNA was extracted from them. TCRdb recomputed calls from the PCR reads with MiXCR, one row per CDR3 protein. Of 8,000 to 9,500 distinct CDR3 sequences listed, approximately 34% are singletons. This sample's treatment: approximately nine-day PBMC culture with coronavirus spike peptide pools or control peptides (ViraFEST assay). One should note that the unexposed donor's CD4+ T cells were collected before the COVID-19 pandemic (2011-2018). Negative selection separated CD4+ T cells from approximately 9-day cultures. In its sample, this clonotype was seen a few times. What it recognizes is unknown. The V end lost 2 bases, the J end lost 6 bases, and 10 bases lay between the germline ends. The germline CDR1 and CDR2 sequences are MNHNS and SASEGT. The CDR3 runs 13 residues.

Sequencing was carried out using CD4+ T cells from blood, cultured in vitro. The V gene is TRBV6-1, the J gene TRBJ1-1; no clear D. The clonotype originates from a human donor in good health. The CDR3: CASSENIGPEAFF. CDR3 nucleotide sequence: TGTGCCAGCAGTGAAAATATAGGGCCTGAAGCTTTCTTT.